These 25 T cell receptor beta chains came from one sample sequenced in a study of blood T cell repertoires in COVID-19. Sequencing was performed with immunoSEQ multiplex PCR; in TCRdb, only in-frame clones are kept and a portion is missing. The data show approximately 97,000 clones, 90% seen once. The specimen was peripheral blood. Receptors were obtained from a man aged 60 to 75 with acute or convalescent COVID-19.

V gene TRBV5-4 combines with J gene TRBJ1-6; 8 bases map to TRBD1. V shed 0 bases and J 2 bases; nucleotides not matched to a gene: 1. Germline CDR1 reads SGHNT; CDR2 reads YYREEE (reference sequence). This CDR3 comprises 16 residues. CDR3 DNA sequence: TGTGCCAGCAGCTTGGCAGGGGGCACCTATAATTCACCCCTCCACTTT. Encoded protein: CASSLAGGTYNSPLHF.

The chain joins TRBV29-1 to TRBJ2-1, with 11 bases lining up with TRBD2. The V and J ends lost 5 bases and 7 bases, in that order; junction bases with no gene match: 4. Germline V CDR1 and CDR2: SQVTM, ANQGSEA. This CDR3 has 13 amino acids. The CDR3 sequence is CSVSSGGPNEQFF. In nucleotides, the CDR3 is TGCAGCGTTTCTAGCGGGGGGCCAAATGAGCAGTTCTTC.

The rearrangement joins TRBV9 to TRBJ2-5; D might be TRBD1 (5 bases). The CDR3 consists of 16 residues. The germline V and J ends were trimmed by 0 bases and 10 bases, with 22 bases remaining between them. Germline CDR1 reads SGDLS; CDR2 reads YYNGEE. The CDR3 sequence: CASSVDSAQGGSDQYF. CDR3 coding DNA: TGTGCCAGCAGCGTAGATAGTGCTCAGGGTGGTTCGGACCAGTACTTC.

The gene calls are TRBV5-6 and TRBJ1-5; possibly TRBD1 for D (6 bases). This CDR3 region has 15 residues. The germline V gene has CDR1 SGHDT and CDR2 YYEEEE. Trimming shortened V by 4 bases and J by 5 bases, and 16 bases separated the two germline ends. The CDR3 sequence: CASSRSTGLDQPQHF. CDR3 coding DNA: TGTGCCAGCAGCCGATCAACAGGGCTGGATCAGCCCCAGCATTTT.

This rearrangement joins TRBV9 to TRBJ2-3; maybe TRBD2 (5 bases). Trimming stripped 0 bases from V and 5 bases from J, with 10 bases between. Germline V gene sequence: CDR1 SGDLS, CDR2 YYNGEE. The CDR3 length is 14 residues. CDR3 sequence reads: CASSVAYEGDTQYF. CDR3 sequence (DNA): TGTGCCAGCAGCGTAGCTTATGAGGGAGATACGCAGTATTTT.

The chain uses TRBV4-2 and TRBJ2-3; maybe TRBD1 (5 bases). Germline V gene sequence: CDR1 LGHNA, CDR2 YNFKEQ. V gave up 0 bases and J gave up 3 bases, with 16 bases separating them. This CDR3 has 17 residues. CDR3 in DNA: TGTGCCAGCAGCCAAGAAAGGAGCGTTTCAGGGACAGATACGCAGTATTTT. As protein: CASSQERSVSGTDTQYF.

The CDR3 sequence: CASSFGTGVSNEQFF. The CDR3 DNA reads as TGCGCCAGCAGCTTCGGGACAGGGGTTAGCAATGAGCAGTTCTTC. The chain joins TRBV5-1 to TRBJ2-1; 10 bases fit TRBD1. This CDR3 has 15 amino acids. The trim removed 2 bases at V and 6 bases at J, leaving 5 bases unmatched. In germline, CDR1 is SGHRS, CDR2 YFSETQ.

The count of this clone is one. The chain employs TRBV13 and TRBJ2-7, with 12 nucleotides matching TRBD2. The CDR3 extends over 17 amino acids. V was clipped by 0 bases and J by 0 bases; unmatched bases: 3. In germline, CDR1 is PRHDT, CDR2 FYEKMQ (reference sequence). The CDR3 here is CASSLGGTSGFSYEQYF. The CDR3 DNA reads TGTGCCAGCAGCTTAGGAGGGACTAGCGGGTTCTCCTACGAGCAGTACTTC. The whole variable domain, remainder taken from reference TRBV13 and TRBJ2-7, is AAGVIQSPRHLIKEKRETATLKCYPIPRHDTVYWYQQGPGQDPQFLISFYEKMQSDKGSIPDRFSAQQFSDYHSELNMSSLELGDSALYFCASSLGGTSGFSYEQYFGPGTRLTVT.

This chain connects TRBV6-2 or TRBV6-3 to TRBJ1-5, with 11 bases identical to TRBD1. This CDR3 comprises 18 residues. V was clipped by 5 bases and J by 6 bases; unmatched bases: 15. Germline V lookup: CDR1 MNHEY, CDR2 SVGEGT. The CDR3 here is CASSHIPPGTGGFQPQHF. In DNA, the CDR3 is TGTGCCAGCAGTCACATCCCCCCCGGGACAGGGGGTTTTCAGCCCCAGCATTTT.

The chain couples TRBV24-1 to TRBJ2-1; D perhaps matches TRBD2 (5 bases). The CDR3 has 15 amino acids. CDR1 KGHDR and CDR2 SFDVKD come from the germline V gene. Trimming pared 4 bases from V and 1 base from J, leaving 10 bases between. CDR3 sequence: CATSDSGYSYNEQFF. The CDR3 bases are TGTGCCACCAGTGACAGCGGTTATTCCTACAATGAGCAGTTCTTC.

V gene TRBV6-6 combines with J gene TRBJ2-1, with TRBD2 matching over 7 bases. The CDR3 has 13 residues. Looked up from germline, CDR1 is MNHNY and CDR2 is SVGAGI (reference sequence). J was trimmed by 6 bases and V by 11 bases; bases with no gene match: 10. The CDR3 DNA is TGTGCCGTCAAGCGGGGAGGGGCCAATGAGCAGTTCTTC. Amino acid sequence: CAVKRGGANEQFF.

The V call is TRBV21-1, the J call TRBJ2-7; the table's D call TRBD1 went unverified against the DNA. TRBV21-1 is a documented pseudogene. The CDR3 covers 16 residues. The CDR3 reads CASSKAKAGHSYEQYV. The DNA for the CDR3 is TGTGCCAGCAGCAAAGCCAAGGCAGGGCACTCCTACGAGCAGTACGTC.

The rearrangement joins TRBV6-5 to TRBJ1-2; 9 nucleotides line up with TRBD1. V gave up 6 bases and J gave up 4 bases; unmatched junction bases: 9. The CDR3 is made up of 15 amino acids. The germline CDR1 and CDR2 sequences are MNHEY and SVGAGI. CDR3 in amino acids: CASRPGQGLGYGYTF. The CDR3, as DNA: TGTGCCAGCAGGCCGGGACAGGGACTCGGCTATGGCTACACCTTC.

This clone was seen just once. This chain links TRBV5-1 with TRBJ2-7; TRBD1 agrees at 9 bases. This CDR3 contains 17 residues. Germline V gene data show CDR1 as SGHRS and CDR2 as YFSETQ. Unmatched junction bases numbered 19, after V lost 7 bases and J lost 5 bases. CDR3 protein: CASGLQPQGAGSDEQYF. CDR3 nucleotides: TGCGCCAGCGGTTTACAACCACAGGGGGCAGGATCGGACGAGCAGTACTTC.

The chain recombines TRBV11-1 with TRBJ1-2; tentatively, D is TRBD1 (6 bases). V was shortened by 2 bases and J by 0 bases, with 10 bases between the two germline ends. Per the germline V gene, CDR1 is SGHAT and CDR2 is FQDESV (reference sequence). The CDR3 extends over 15 amino acids. CDR3 nucleotide sequence: TGTGCCAGCAGCTTAACGGACAGCTCTAACTATGGCTACACCTTC. Its protein product is CASSLTDSSNYGYTF.

V and J are TRBV19 and TRBJ1-5; a possible D gene is TRBD1 (5 bases). The germline gives CDR1 LNHDA, CDR2 SQIVND (reference sequence). Trimming took off 5 bases at V and 6 bases at J, with 11 bases between the two ends. CDR3 length: 13 amino acids. CDR3 sequence: CASSQAGGQPQHF. The DNA of the CDR3 is TGTGCCAGTAGTCAAGCGGGGGGTCAGCCCCAGCATTTT.

The rearrangement links TRBV7-2 to TRBJ1-6; no clear D gene. Germline CDR1 reads SGHTA; CDR2 reads FQGNSA. The CDR3 is made up of 13 amino acids. With 2 bases removed from V and 10 bases from J, the gap between germline ends came to 9 bases. The CDR3 here is CASSLSLPSPLHF. Written as DNA, the CDR3 is TGTGCCAGCAGCTTAAGCCTGCCATCACCCCTCCACTTT.

The chain links TRBV7-9 to TRBJ1-5; D gene ambiguous. Germline CDR1 SEHNR, CDR2 FQNEAQ (reference sequence). CDR3 length equals 13 residues. The germline V and J ends were trimmed by 1 base and 11 bases, with 12 bases remaining between them. The CDR3 sequence is CASSLGQAAAQHF. CDR3 sequence (DNA): TGTGCCAGCAGCTTAGGTCAAGCAGCGGCCCAGCATTTT. The full variable domain, in which reference TRBV7-9 and TRBJ1-5 provide the parts outside the CDR3, is DTGVSQNPRHKITKRGQNVTFRCDPISEHNRLYWYRQTLGQGPEFLTYFQNEAQLEKSRLLSDRFSAERPKGSFSTLEIQRTEQGDSAMYLCASSLGQAAAQHFGDGTRLSIL.

The V call is TRBV19, the J call TRBJ2-5, with TRBD2 matching over 7 bases. Germline lookup yields CDR1 LNHDA and CDR2 SQIVND (reference sequence). The CDR3 length is 15 residues. V shed 6 bases and J 1 base; nucleotides not matched to a gene: 8. CDR3 protein: CASSAVSGGQETQYF. The CDR3 DNA reads as TGTGCCAGTAGCGCTGTTTCGGGGGGCCAAGAGACCCAGTACTTC.

The CDR3 bases are TGTGCCTGGAGCCAACAGGGGGCAAAGGTCAATGAAAAACTGTTTTTT. It yields the protein CAWSQQGAKVNEKLFF. The chain combines TRBV30 with TRBJ1-4; 9 bases align to TRBD1. Trimming at V came to 3 bases and at J to 5 bases, leaving 10 bases not matched to a gene. Germline loops: CDR1 GTSNPN, CDR2 SVGIG (reference sequence). This CDR3 is 16 amino acids long.

This clone was seen only once. The rearrangement joins TRBV19 to TRBJ1-1; 8 positions match TRBD1. The CDR3 length is 13 residues. The germline V gene has CDR1 LNHDA and CDR2 SQIVND (reference sequence). The V and J ends lost 3 bases and 8 bases, in that order; junction bases with no gene match: 5. This CDR3 reads CASSMGRDREAFF. CDR3 nucleotides: TGTGCCAGTAGTATGGGAAGGGACAGGGAAGCTTTCTTT.

The chain employs TRBV14 and TRBJ2-2; no clear D. Germline loops: CDR1 SGHDN, CDR2 FVKESK. The CDR3 consists of 15 residues. V gave up 1 base and J gave up 3 bases, with 9 bases separating them. In DNA, the CDR3 is TGTGCCAGCAGCCAAGTGATCACGGACACCGGGGAGCTGTTTTTT. It specifies CASSQVITDTGELFF.

The rearrangement joins TRBV21-1 to TRBJ1-2; the table's D gene call, TRBD1, was not cross checked with the DNA. TRBV21-1 is designated a pseudogene. CDR3 length: 20 amino acids. CDR3 bases: TGTGCCAGCAGCAAATGGGCGTGTACTGGGGCAGGGGGCCCCGAGGATGGCTACACCTTC. Translation gives CASSKWACTGAGGPEDGYTF.

This chain uses TRBV5-1 with TRBJ2-3, with 7 bases matching TRBD1. Trimming took 2 bases from V and 3 from J; bases not matched to a gene: 6. The length of the CDR3 is 15 residues. Germline V CDR1 and CDR2: SGHRS, YFSETQ. CDR3 nucleotide sequence: TGCGCCAGCAGCTTACAGGGGAGATGGACAGATACGCAGTATTTT. As protein: CASSLQGRWTDTQYF.

The chain employs TRBV5-4 and TRBJ1-1, with D tentatively TRBD1 (5 bases). V dropped 0 bases and J dropped 3 bases, with 12 bases sitting between them. There are 15 residues in the CDR3. Germline assignment: CDR1 SGHNT and CDR2 YYREEE (reference sequence). The chain's CDR3 is CASSLVLAGDTEAFF. The CDR3, as DNA: TGTGCCAGCAGCTTGGTATTAGCGGGGGACACTGAAGCTTTCTTT.